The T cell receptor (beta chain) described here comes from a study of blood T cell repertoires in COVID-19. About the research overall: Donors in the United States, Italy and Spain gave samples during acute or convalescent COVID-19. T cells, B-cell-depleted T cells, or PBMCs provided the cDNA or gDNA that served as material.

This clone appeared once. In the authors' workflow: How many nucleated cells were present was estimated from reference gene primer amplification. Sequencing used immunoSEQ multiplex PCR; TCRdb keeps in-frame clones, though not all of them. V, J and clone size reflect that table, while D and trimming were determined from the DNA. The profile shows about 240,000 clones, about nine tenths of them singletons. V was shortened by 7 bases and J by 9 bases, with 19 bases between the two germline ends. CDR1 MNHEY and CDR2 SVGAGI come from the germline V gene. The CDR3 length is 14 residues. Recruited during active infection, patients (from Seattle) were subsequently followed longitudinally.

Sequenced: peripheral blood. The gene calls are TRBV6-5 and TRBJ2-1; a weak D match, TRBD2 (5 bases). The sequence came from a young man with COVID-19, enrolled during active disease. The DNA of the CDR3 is TGTGCCAGCAAGCATGGGCCCTCGGGAAGTGAGCAGTTCTTC. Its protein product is CASKHGPSGSEQFF.